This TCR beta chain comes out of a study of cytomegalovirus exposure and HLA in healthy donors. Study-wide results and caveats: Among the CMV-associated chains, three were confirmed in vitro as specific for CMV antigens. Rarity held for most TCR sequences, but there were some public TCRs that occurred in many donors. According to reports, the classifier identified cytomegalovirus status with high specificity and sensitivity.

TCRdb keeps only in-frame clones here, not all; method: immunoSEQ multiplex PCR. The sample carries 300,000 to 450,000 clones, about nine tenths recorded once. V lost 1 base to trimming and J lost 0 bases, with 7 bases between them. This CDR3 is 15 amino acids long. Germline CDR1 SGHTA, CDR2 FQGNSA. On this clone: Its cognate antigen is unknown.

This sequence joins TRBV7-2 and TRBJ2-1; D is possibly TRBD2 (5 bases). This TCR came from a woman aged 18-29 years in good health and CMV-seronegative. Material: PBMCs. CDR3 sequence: CASSLDSGSYNEQFF. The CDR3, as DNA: TGTGCCAGCAGCTTAGACAGCGGCTCCTACAATGAGCAGTTCTTC.